One T cell receptor (beta chain) is described in this entry. Antigen specificity is unknown. The donors were members of the validation cohort comprising some 130 subjects, separate from the approximately 700-subject first cohort. These data belong to a study of cytomegalovirus exposure and HLA in healthy donors. Sequencing used immunoSEQ multiplex PCR; TCRdb keeps in-frame clones, though not all of them. The table lists more than 300,000 clones, 86% of them singletons. Per germline, CDR1 SNHLY and CDR2 FYNNEI. The V end lost 6 bases, the J end lost 1 base, and 11 bases lay between the germline ends. There are 14 residues in the CDR3. Study findings and constraints: Generally TCR sequences proved uncommon, though certain public TCRs appeared in numerous donors. Cytomegalovirus status, reportedly, was diagnosed with high specificity and sensitivity by the classifier. It was approximately 150 TCR beta chains that were listed as cytomegalovirus-associated.

The gene calls are TRBV2 and TRBJ2-3; D may be TRBD2 (6 bases). The sample was PBMCs. This sequence was found in a woman under 30 in good health and CMV-seronegative. CDR3 in DNA: TGTGCCAGCAGCTCCGGGACTCGCACAGATACGCAGTATTTT. Its translation is CASSSGTRTDTQYF.